The entry below describes one TCR beta chain. Its antigen is unknown. The naive CD8 population came from CD45RO-negative cells selected for CCR7, without terminally differentiated effector memory CD45RA+ cells. This record comes from a study of shared clonotypes between healthy human individuals. Study-level results: Generation probabilities of non-shared clonotypes were lower (relative to those shared by all four donors).

Trimming took 1 base from V and 5 from J, leaving 11 bases between them. The CDR3 length is 14 residues. Per the germline V gene, CDR1 is SQVTM and CDR2 is ANQGSEA. Researchers ran the assay at a deep level. Assay: immunoSEQ multiplex PCR; the TCRdb copy retains only in-frame clones and omits some. The sample carries roughly 570,000 clones, roughly 98% recorded once. This clonotype was obtained from a young man in good health. The chain is built from TRBV29-1 and TRBJ1-4, with unresolved D. Sequencing was done on a sample of naive CD8+ T cells sorted from blood. CDR3 region: CSVEVAWSNEKLFF. CDR3 coding DNA: TGCAGCGTTGAAGTAGCGTGGTCAAATGAAAAACTGTTTTTT.